This T cell receptor beta chain stems from a study of T-cell reconstitution after alpha-beta-depleted transplantation in children. This clonotype was counted at least ten times. Researchers prepared the TCRbeta library using unique molecular identifiers, the study reports. TCRdb re-derived calls from the PCR reads in MiXCR, one entry per CDR3 protein. In the table there are 190,000 or so distinct CDR3 sequences, 6% to 7% of which are singletons. V was trimmed by 1 base and J by 7 bases, leaving 14 bases between them. The CDR3 spans 15 residues. The chain combines TRBV12-3 or TRBV12-4 with TRBJ1-5; no firm D call. This material consisted of PBMCs from the stem cell graft donor, taken from the stem cell graft. This TCR derives from a human donor who donated a stem cell graft to a child with Wiskott-Aldrich syndrome. CDR3 in DNA: TGTGCCAGCAGTTTAGAGGTCGGGGTCGGACAGCCCCAGCATTTT. Amino acid sequence: CASSLEVGVGQPQHF.